What follows are 25 T cell receptor beta chains derived from one specimen sequenced in a study of low-dose radiotherapy and immunotherapy resistance in tumors. Time point here: before trial treatment. Amplification, which lasted around 18 PCR cycles, used a constant-region primer and V-primer adapter to amplify TCRs. TCRdb processed the reads anew with MiXCR; each CDR3 protein has one entry. The sample gives about 50,000 distinct CDR3 sequences, roughly 10% of which show up once; about 6.2% is in the top ten. Here the sequenced sample was PBMCs, taken before treatment. The source of these receptors is a female donor with ovarian cancer.

This clonotype has more than one count but fewer than ten. The gene calls are TRBV10-3 and TRBJ1-1; TRBD1 matches at 8 bases. CDR1 and CDR2 (germline): ENHRY, SYGVKD. Trimming cost V 3 bases and J 2 bases; bases outside gene matches: 8. The CDR3 length is 16 residues. The CDR3 is CAISDSRTGPNTEAFF. CDR3 bases: TGTGCCATCAGTGATTCCCGGACAGGGCCTAACACTGAAGCTTTCTTT.

With respect to this clonotype: It is likely a read error: a sequence one base away is far more abundant. The rearrangement uses TRBV18 and TRBJ2-1; D is possibly TRBD1 or TRBD2 (5 bases each). Germline-derived CDR1 and CDR2 are KGHSH and LQKENI. V lost 4 bases and J 10 bases, leaving 20 bases between the germline ends. This CDR3 contains 15 residues. CDR3 loop: CASSQRDGSYYEQFF. The CDR3 DNA sequence: TGTGCCAGCTCACAACGGGACGGTTCTTACTACGAGCAGTTCTTC.

This clonotype was seen only a few times. This sequence joins TRBV5-4 and TRBJ2-3; 8 bases map to TRBD2. Germline CDR1 SGHNT, CDR2 YYREEE (reference sequence). Unmatched junction bases numbered 3, after V lost 2 bases and J lost 4 bases. This CDR3 contains 14 residues. CDR3 in amino acids: CASSFRGGSDTQYF. In DNA, the CDR3 is TGTGCCAGCAGCTTTCGGGGGGGTTCAGATACGCAGTATTTT.

This clonotype was observed at least ten times. The chain uses TRBV9 and TRBJ2-2; 10 bases line up with TRBD1. The CDR3 is 18 amino acids. The V gene end was trimmed by 3 bases and the J gene end by 7 bases; junction bases not matched to a gene: 15. Germline loops: CDR1 SGDLS, CDR2 YYNGEE. The CDR3 spells CASSGQPWDRGRSGELFF. CDR3 DNA: TGTGCCAGCAGCGGCCAACCTTGGGACAGGGGTAGGAGCGGGGAGCTGTTTTTT.

This clonotype was counted ten times or more. The chain uses TRBV20-1 and TRBJ2-2; D uncertain. Germline V CDR1 and CDR2: DFQATT, SNEGSKA (reference sequence). V was clipped by 3 bases and J by 4 bases, with 6 bases between them. CDR3 length equals 12 residues. The CDR3 DNA follows: TGCAGTGCTAGTCCTAGCACCGGGGAGCTGTTTTTT. Translating gives CSASPSTGELFF.

A few counts support this clonotype. V gene TRBV2 combines with J gene TRBJ2-2; D is perhaps TRBD1 (6 bases). There are 15 residues in the CDR3. Germline CDR1 is SNHLY and CDR2 is FYNNEI. The V gene lost 3 bases and the J gene lost 7 bases, with 15 bases spanning the gap. The CDR3 sequence: CASSDPGDVFGELFF. The CDR3 coding sequence is TGTGCCAGCAGTGACCCAGGGGATGTCTTCGGGGAGCTGTTTTTT.

This clonotype is medium-sized in the sample. The V gene is TRBV6-5, the J gene TRBJ2-3, with D tentatively TRBD2 (6 bases). CDR1 is MNHEY and CDR2 is SVGAGI in the germline V gene. V was clipped by 5 bases and J by 1 base, with 13 bases between them. The CDR3 consists of 15 residues. The CDR3, as DNA: TGTGCCAGCAGTCCACTCTGGGAGGGCACAGATACGCAGTATTTT. This gives the protein CASSPLWEGTDTQYF.

This clonotype has at least ten counts. V and J are TRBV2 and TRBJ2-7, with TRBD1 matching over 8 bases. V lost 6 bases, J lost 2 bases, and 6 bases stayed unmatched. Per the germline V gene, CDR1 is SNHLY and CDR2 is FYNNEI. This CDR3 has 14 amino acids. The CDR3 nucleotides are TGTGCCAGCAGGCGGGGACAGGAAACCTACGAGCAGTACTTC. This translates into CASRRGQETYEQYF.

This clonotype was seen many times. The chain recombines TRBV6-2 or TRBV6-3 with TRBJ2-1; TRBD2 aligns across 8 bases. J gave up 5 bases and V 6 bases, and 6 bases lay outside the gene matches. Germline V gene sequence: CDR1 MNHEY, CDR2 SVGEGT. The CDR3 length is 14 residues. The CDR3 bases are TGTGCCAGCAGGCCCCCGGGACTAGACAATGAGCAGTTCTTC. It translates to CASRPPGLDNEQFF.

This clonotype was recorded many times. This chain uses TRBV7-9 with TRBJ2-5; D gene uncertain. This CDR3 is 12 amino acids long. Germline V gene lookup returns CDR1 SEHNR and CDR2 FQNEAQ (reference sequence). Trimming removed 2 bases at V and 4 bases at J, with 5 bases between. The CDR3 DNA follows: TGTGCCAGCAGCTTAATTCCAGAGACCCAGTACTTC. Translating gives CASSLIPETQYF.

This clonotype was detected many times. The chain is built from TRBV14 and TRBJ2-2; TRBD1 agrees at 9 bases. The CDR3 runs 15 residues. The germline CDR1 and CDR2 sequences are SGHDN and FVKESK. V dropped 6 bases and J dropped 5; count of bases not matched to a gene: 7. This CDR3 is CASRQPGQGTGELFF. The CDR3 region has the DNA TGTGCCAGCAGACAGCCGGGACAGGGAACCGGGGAGCTGTTTTTT.

This clonotype was seen a single time. This chain joins TRBV15 and TRBJ1-5, with a weak D call TRBD1 (5 bases). CDR1 is LNHNV and CDR2 is YYDKDF in the germline V gene (reference sequence). The ends were cut back, 5 bases at V and 3 bases at J, with 14 bases in the middle. The CDR3 consists of 15 residues. CDR3 sequence (DNA): TGTGCCACCAGCCCGTCAGGGCAGATCAATCAGCCCCAGCATTTT. This encodes CATSPSGQINQPQHF.

This clonotype was found many times. The chain employs TRBV10-3 and TRBJ1-2; 7 nucleotides align to TRBD1. V shed 1 base, J shed 4 bases, and the junction held 6 bases outside the gene matches. Germline CDR1 and CDR2: ENHRY and SYGVKD. There are 15 residues in the CDR3. Here the CDR3 reads CAISEWLGGFYGYTF. The CDR3 nucleotides read TGTGCCATCAGTGAGTGGTTAGGGGGCTTCTATGGCTACACCTTC.

This clonotype was picked up many times. This sequence joins TRBV7-9 and TRBJ2-7; 8 nucleotides line up with TRBD1. The ends lost 9 bases at V and 5 bases at J; junction bases unmatched: 6. The CDR3 is made up of 12 amino acids. Looked up from germline, CDR1 is SEHNR and CDR2 is FQNEAQ (reference sequence). Here the CDR3 reads CASTQGANEQYF. The CDR3 DNA reads TGTGCCAGTACGCAGGGGGCCAACGAGCAGTACTTC. Full variable domain (remainder filled in from reference TRBV7-9 and TRBJ2-7): DTGVSQNPRHKITKRGQNVTFRCDPISEHNRLYWYRQTLGQGPEFLTYFQNEAQLEKSRLLSDRFSAERPKGSFSTLEIQRTEQGDSAMYLCASTQGANEQYFGPGTRLTVT.

This clonotype was detected many times. The chain combines TRBV6-6 with TRBJ2-2; D remains unclear. V gave up 6 bases and J gave up 0 bases, with 5 bases separating them. The CDR3 runs 13 residues. Germline-derived CDR1 and CDR2 are MNHNY and SVGAGI (reference sequence). CDR3 region: CASRGSNTGELFF. The CDR3 nucleotides are TGTGCCAGCAGGGGTTCGAACACCGGGGAGCTGTTTTTT.

Ten or more counts support this clonotype. The rearrangement uses TRBV11-2 and TRBJ1-6, with unresolved D. This CDR3 spans 15 amino acids. Germline V gene data show CDR1 as SGHAT and CDR2 as FQNNGV. V lost 1 base, J lost 3 bases, and 7 bases lay in between. CDR3 DNA: TGTGCCAGCAGCTTAGGAACAGTCTATAATTCACCCCTCCACTTT. As protein: CASSLGTVYNSPLHF.

This clonotype was counted many times. V is TRBV5-1 and J is TRBJ1-1; D is ambiguous. With 4 bases removed from V and 7 bases from J, the gap between germline ends came to 11 bases. CDR3 length: 12 residues. In germline, CDR1 is SGHRS, CDR2 YFSETQ. CDR3 DNA sequence: TGCGCCAGCAGCCGCGGGGAACTTGAAGCTTTCTTT. Translating it yields CASSRGELEAFF. Using reference TRBV5-1 and TRBJ1-1 for the parts outside the CDR3, the full variable domain is KAGVTQTPRYLIKTRGQQVTLSCSPISGHRSVSWYQQTPGQGLQFLFEYFSETQRNKGNFPGRFSGRQFSNSRSEMNVSTLELGDSALYLCASSRGELEAFFGQGTRLTVV.

This clonotype has just a few counts. This chain links TRBV7-2 with TRBJ2-1; 8 bases are a match to TRBD1. Germline lookup yields CDR1 SGHTA and CDR2 FQGNSA. This CDR3 contains 15 residues. Trimming took 4 bases from V and 3 from J; bases not matched to a gene: 5. This chain's CDR3 is CASSSPQGGYNEQFF. In nucleotides, the CDR3 is TGTGCCAGCAGCTCACCACAGGGGGGCTACAATGAGCAGTTCTTC.

Relative to its sample, this clonotype is medium-sized. The V call is TRBV28, the J call TRBJ2-6; D not resolved. Germline CDR1 is MDHEN and CDR2 is SYDVKM. CDR3 size: 15 residues. Trimming removed 6 bases at V and 0 bases at J, with 9 bases between. In DNA form, the CDR3 reads TGTGCCAGCAGCCGTCCAGACTCTGGGGCCAACGTCCTGACTTTC. Translating it yields CASSRPDSGANVLTF.

In regard to this clonotype: A read error is likely here: a far larger clone is one base away. J is TRBJ2-1 and V is TRBV2; 9 bases match TRBD1. This CDR3 is 15 amino acids long. With 7 bases clipped from V and 10 bases from J, the junction kept 14 bases outside the gene matches. Germline loops: CDR1 SNHLY, CDR2 FYNNEI. The CDR3 spells CASTPGQGFRYEQFF. The DNA for the CDR3 is TGTGCCAGCACCCCCGGACAGGGGTTTCGCTACGAGCAGTTCTTC.

This chain connects TRBV29-1 to TRBJ2-1; D uncertain. Germline assignment: CDR1 SQVTM and CDR2 ANQGSEA. This CDR3 has 11 residues. V lost 3 bases and J lost 6, with 6 bases in between. The CDR3 region has the DNA TGCAGCGTTGATACAGCCAATGAGCAGTTCTTC. It codes for CSVDTANEQFF.

The table lists this clonotype with many counts. CDR3 DNA: TGTGCCACCAGTGATGGGAGGACAGGGGGCTTGTACGAGCAGTACTTC. As protein: CATSDGRTGGLYEQYF. The chain has TRBV24-1 and TRBJ2-7, with TRBD1 identical over 11 bases. The germline V gene encodes CDR1 KGHDR and CDR2 SFDVKD. J was trimmed by 4 bases and V by 3 bases; bases with no gene match: 7. The length of the CDR3 is 16 residues.

This clonotype was seen at least ten times. This chain connects TRBV20-1 to TRBJ2-7; 15 positions agree with TRBD2. The CDR3 contains 16 residues. J was trimmed by 4 bases and V by 0 bases; bases with no gene match: 4. CDR1 and CDR2 (germline): DFQATT, SNEGSKA (reference sequence). The CDR3 loop reads CSARESGLAGGYEQYF. CDR3 DNA sequence: TGCAGTGCTAGAGAATCGGGACTAGCGGGGGGATACGAGCAGTACTTC.

There are many counts of this clonotype. The chain employs TRBV6-6 and TRBJ2-7; TRBD1 is a possible D gene (6 bases). Trimming removed 5 bases at V and 11 bases at J, with 19 bases between. Germline CDR1 is MNHNY and CDR2 is SVGAGI (reference sequence). The CDR3 extends over 13 amino acids. Here the CDR3 DNA reads TGTGCCAGCAGTGACCGGGACCCAGGGGATAAGTACTTC. It codes for CASSDRDPGDKYF.

This chain joins TRBV5-4 and TRBJ2-7; no reliable D call. This CDR3 is 14 amino acids long. Trimming removed 4 bases at V and 5 bases at J, with 16 bases between. Germline CDR1 reads SGHNT; CDR2 reads YYREEE (reference sequence). As DNA, the CDR3 is TGTGCCAGCAGCCCCAAGGACCAAGCGCACGAGCAGTACTTC. This encodes CASSPKDQAHEQYF. The variable domain in full, with the rest retrieved from reference TRBV5-4 and TRBJ2-7, is ETGVTQSPTHLIKTRGQQVTLRCSSQSGHNTVSWYQQALGQGPQFIFQYYREEENGRGNFPPRFSGLQFPNYSSELNVNALELDDSALYLCASSPKDQAHEQYFGPGTRLTVT.